What follows is one T cell receptor beta chain and its context. The data were obtained in a study of human T cells and chemical hapten exposure. Time point given: patch test 2, 6 weeks after DPC sensitization. Stated treatment: therapeutic diphenylcyclopropenone sensitization with weekly scalp DPC. TCRdb re-called the RACE reads with MiXCR, one entry per CDR3 protein. The repertoire holds tens of thousands of distinct CDR3 sequences, with 8.5% as singletons. The CDR3 is made up of 13 amino acids. The germline CDR1 and CDR2 sequences are SSHAT and FNYEAQ (reference sequence). Trimming removed 1 base from V and 6 bases from J; junction bases left unmatched: 1.

The sample in question was whole blood, obtained in connection with sensitization to the hapten diphenylcyclopropenone (DPC). The TCR originated in a woman in her 50s with alopecia areata. Some clones in this sample may be carry-over from other donors' samples. The rearrangement joins TRBV7-7 to TRBJ2-7; TRBD1 aligns across 9 bases. The CDR3 loop is CASSLGQGGEQYF. The CDR3 nucleotides read TGTGCCAGCAGCTTAGGACAGGGGGGCGAGCAGTACTTC.